This is a list of T cell receptor beta chains from one sample in a study of T cell changes during pregnancy in multiple sclerosis. Some clones are missing from TCRdb's copy, which holds only in-frame ones; the method was immunoSEQ multiplex PCR. The sample shows 73,000 or so clones, roughly 90% of them seen only once. The sample consisted of peripheral blood, taken after pregnancy. These receptors all stem from a female donor in good health, enrolled as a control in a pregnancy study. Both conserved end residues are part of each CDR3. D genes are given only for firm matches. Some rows have no size entry. The others give once, few or many, or a class for an expanded clone.

d_gene: TRBD1; abundance: -; v_gene: TRBV9; j_gene: TRBJ1-2; CDR3aa: CASSPKDRGNGGYTF; CDR3nt: TGTGCCAGCAGCCCTAAAGACAGGGGGAACGGTGGCTACACCTTC
d_gene: TRBD2; abundance: -; v_gene: TRBV5-1; j_gene: TRBJ2-3; CDR3aa: CASSLGLAGDKTDTQYF; CDR3nt: TGCGCCAGCAGCTTGGGACTAGCGGGAGACAAGACAGATACGCAGTATTTT
d_gene: -; abundance: -; v_gene: TRBV5-4; j_gene: TRBJ1-6; CDR3aa: CASSLEPVSSYNSPLHF; CDR3nt: TGTGCCAGCAGCTTGGAACCCGTGAGCTCCTATAATTCACCCCTCCACTTT
d_gene: -; abundance: -; v_gene: TRBV11-3; j_gene: TRBJ1-2; CDR3aa: CASSLSGWGYTF; CDR3nt: TGTGCCAGCAGCTTATCGGGTTGGGGCTACACCTTC
d_gene: -; abundance: -; v_gene: TRBV4-2; j_gene: TRBJ1-2; CDR3aa: CASSQDATANYGYTF; CDR3nt: TGTGCCAGCAGCCAAGATGCAACAGCCAACTATGGCTACACCTTC
d_gene: -; abundance: -; v_gene: TRBV5-5; j_gene: TRBJ1-1; CDR3aa: CASSGRTDGTEAFF; CDR3nt: TGTGCCAGCAGCGGGCGTACGGATGGCACTGAAGCTTTCTTT
d_gene: TRBD1; abundance: -; v_gene: TRBV25-1; j_gene: TRBJ1-1; CDR3aa: CASSDPSGGYTEAFF; CDR3nt: TGTGCCAGCAGTGATCCTTCAGGGGGCTACACTGAAGCTTTCTTT
d_gene: -; abundance: -; v_gene: TRBV6-5; j_gene: TRBJ1-5; CDR3aa: CASSYSAGGNQPQHF; CDR3nt: TGTGCCAGCAGTTACTCGGCAGGGGGCAATCAGCCCCAGCATTTT
d_gene: -; abundance: -; v_gene: TRBV9; j_gene: TRBJ1-2; CDR3aa: CASSVAKTESNYGYTF; CDR3nt: TGTGCCAGCAGCGTAGCGAAGACAGAGTCTAACTATGGCTACACCTTC
d_gene: TRBD1; abundance: -; v_gene: TRBV5-6; j_gene: TRBJ2-2; CDR3aa: CASSALRGGNTGELFF; CDR3nt: TGTGCCAGCAGCGCACTCCGAGGGGGCAACACCGGGGAGCTGTTTTTT
d_gene: -; abundance: -; v_gene: TRBV7-2; j_gene: TRBJ1-1; CDR3aa: CASSLASVSAEAFF; CDR3nt: TGTGCCAGCAGCTTAGCTAGCGTATCGGCTGAAGCTTTCTTT
d_gene: -; abundance: -; v_gene: TRBV7-9; j_gene: TRBJ1-2; CDR3aa: CASSSLGWANYGYTF; CDR3nt: TGTGCCAGCAGCTCCCTGGGCTGGGCTAACTATGGCTACACCTTC
d_gene: TRBD2; abundance: -; v_gene: TRBV9; j_gene: TRBJ2-7; CDR3aa: CASSLRTSGDPYEQYF; CDR3nt: TGTGCCAGCAGCCTCCGGACTAGCGGGGACCCCTACGAGCAGTACTTC
d_gene: TRBD1; abundance: -; v_gene: TRBV11-2; j_gene: TRBJ2-1; CDR3aa: CASSRADRPYNEQFF; CDR3nt: TGTGCCAGCAGCAGGGCGGACAGGCCCTACAATGAGCAGTTCTTC
d_gene: -; abundance: -; v_gene: TRBV5-6; j_gene: TRBJ1-2; CDR3aa: CASSLAGRATNYGYTF; CDR3nt: TGTGCCAGCAGCTTGGCGGGCAGGGCCACTAACTATGGCTACACCTTC
d_gene: TRBD1; abundance: -; v_gene: TRBV27; j_gene: TRBJ1-3; CDR3aa: CASSFTGQYGNTIYF; CDR3nt: TGTGCCAGCAGTTTCACGGGACAGTACGGAAACACCATATATTTT
d_gene: TRBD2; abundance: -; v_gene: TRBV18; j_gene: TRBJ2-2; CDR3aa: CASSLTSGTNTGELFF; CDR3nt: TGTGCCAGCTCCCTGACTAGCGGGACAAACACCGGGGAGCTGTTTTTT
d_gene: -; abundance: -; v_gene: TRBV5-1; j_gene: TRBJ1-1; CDR3aa: CASSLWEGGTEAFF; CDR3nt: TGCGCCAGCAGCTTGTGGGAGGGGGGCACTGAAGCTTTCTTT
d_gene: TRBD2; abundance: -; v_gene: TRBV18; j_gene: TRBJ2-3; CDR3aa: CASSPPGLAPTDTQYF; CDR3nt: TGTGCCAGCTCACCACCCGGACTAGCGCCAACAGATACGCAGTATTTT
d_gene: -; abundance: -; v_gene: TRBV5-1; j_gene: TRBJ2-5; CDR3aa: CASSLAGEGETQYF; CDR3nt: TGCGCCAGCAGCTTGGCAGGGGAGGGGGAGACCCAGTACTTC
d_gene: -; abundance: -; v_gene: TRBV30; j_gene: TRBJ2-7; CDR3aa: CAWSQTRLRAISSYEQYF; CDR3nt: TGTGCCTGGAGTCAAACCCGTCTGCGGGCGATAAGCTCCTACGAGCAGTACTTC
d_gene: TRBD1; abundance: -; v_gene: TRBV27; j_gene: TRBJ2-7; CDR3aa: CASSLFTGAFGEQYF; CDR3nt: TGTGCCAGCAGTTTATTTACAGGGGCCTTTGGCGAGCAGTACTTC
d_gene: TRBD1; abundance: few; v_gene: TRBV7-9; j_gene: TRBJ1-6; CDR3aa: CASSQGGSGNSPLHF; CDR3nt: TGTGCCAGCAGCCAGGGGGGTAGCGGTAATTCACCCCTCCACTTT